This T cell receptor (beta chain) was sequenced for a study of T-cell memory formation after mild COVID-19 (dated by TCRdb to the early 2020s). For the study in its entirety: Most TCR sequence clusters were specific to one of the two donors. Two young, previously healthy adult volunteers made up the cohort, one male and one female. In a couple of donors, T-cell clones that expanded and contracted after mild COVID-19 were tracked by sequencing TCRalpha and TCRbeta repertoires over time. Overall results and qualifications from the work: Contracting CD4+ clones appeared mostly in the CM and EM memory subsets, whereas CD8+ clones were enriched in EMRA. The study covered only two mild cases, and larger cohorts including severe cases with pre-infection samples were considered necessary. Whether the second-wave clones peaking on day 37 were SARS-CoV-2 specific was not confirmed. Balanced CD4/CD8 phenotypes were observed for clones contracting from day 15 to 85, whereas a bias towards CD4+ was observed for a second wave of clones expanding from day 15 to 37. The detection of some responding clones in pre-infection memory suggests that pre-existing cross-reactive memory T cells joined the SARS-CoV-2 response.

With respect to this clonotype: Its target antigen remains unknown. The record has no base qualities; no much larger clone is one base away.

Sequenced on an Illumina NovaSeq 6000. Using 5'RACE with constant-segment primers, TCRalpha and TCRbeta cDNA libraries were constructed, with sample barcodes and unique molecular identifiers added in the process. Trizol reagent was used to extract RNA from every sample. The libraries were amplified in two PCR steps, and the second step added a second sample barcode and Illumina TruSeq adapters. Libraries were sequenced on an Illumina NovaSeq with 2 x 150 bp paired-end reads. In the authors' own workflow: Demultiplexing of reads and collapsing into UMI-guided consensus sequences were performed with migec v1.2.7. Using mixcr v2.1.11, UMI consensuses were aligned to TRA and TRB V and J templates and then assembled into clonotypes. Expanded or contracted clonotypes were those called significant by both edgeR and NoisET, with noise models trained on biological replicates. edgeR calls used a false discovery rate-adjusted p below 0.01 and a log2 fold-change threshold of 1. As an exploratory analysis of dynamics, max-normalized trajectories of the 1000 most abundant clonotypes were examined with PCA combined with hierarchical clustering. Separately sequenced CD4+ and CD8+ repertoires were used to assign the CD4 or CD8 phenotype of responding clones. TCRdb reprocessing: public reads trimmed at Q25 with fastp, clones called with MiXCR, in-frame beta chains kept. Rows with a matching CDR3 protein are joined into one entry that keeps the most common DNA and genes. The V and J calls were not made by the authors but by TCRdb's processing. The sample includes about 340,000 distinct CDR3 sequences, with approximately 13% observed a single time. Of the sample, 20% to 25% falls within the top ten clones.

Ficoll-Paque density gradient centrifugation was the method used to isolate PBMCs. The sample was PBMCs or a T cell subset sorted from them (not recorded which). The clonotype originates from a man between 18 and 29 years old who had mild COVID-19 (a few samples of this study predate the infection). The sample titles of this study are shuffled in the database, so cell type and time point are left out; the donor was told from shared clones.

The base sequence is TGTGCCAGCACCCAATTGGGGGCCAGTTTTGAAAAACTGTTTTTT. It translates as CASTQLGASFEKLFF. Recombination connected TRBV12-3 or TRBV12-4 to TRBJ1-4; tentative D gene TRBD1, with 6 bases matching. The CDR3 runs 15 amino acids, cysteine and phenylalanine included. The sequence is cut down to CDR3 DNA, 45 bases in frame from base 1. V is pared back by 7 bases and J by 7 bases, with 19 bases lying between the germline termini.